The 21 T cell receptor beta chains given below trace back to one sample, sequenced in a study of breast tumors, draining lymph nodes, adjacent tissues. TCRdb re-called the multiplex PCR reads through MiXCR, storing one row per CDR3 protein. The table records 180,000 or so distinct CDR3 sequences, approximately 30% of them present only once. The lymph nodes were axillary draining lymph nodes from breast cancer patients. The sequenced sample consisted of axillary lymph node tissue. These receptors came from a female donor with breast cancer. Some clones in this sample may be carry-over from other donors' samples.

This clonotype was counted between two and nine times. The CDR3 bases are TGTGCCAGCAGCTTACTTGCAGGGGGCGAAGGCACTGAAGCTTTCTTT. This codes for CASSLLAGGEGTEAFF. The chain links TRBV7-9 to TRBJ1-1; TRBD1 matches 8 bases. This CDR3 contains 16 residues. With V trimmed by 2 bases and J by 4 bases, 9 bases remained unmatched. The V gene's germline CDR1 is SEHNR and CDR2 FQNEAQ (reference sequence). The full variable domain, with the rest looked up from reference TRBV7-9 and TRBJ1-1, is DTGVSQNPRHKITKRGQNVTFRCDPISEHNRLYWYRQTLGQGPEFLTYFQNEAQLEKSRLLSDRFSAERPKGSFSTLEIQRTEQGDSAMYLCASSLLAGGEGTEAFFGQGTRLTVV.

The chain combines TRBV20-1 with TRBJ2-5; TRBD2 matches 8 bases. The germline V gene encodes CDR1 DFQATT and CDR2 SNEGSKA (reference sequence). The CDR3 loop spans 15 amino acids. V lost 2 bases to trimming and J lost 7 bases; unmatched junction nucleotides: 12. The CDR3: CSARFPGGGRGTQYF. The CDR3, as DNA: TGCAGTGCTAGATTTCCGGGGGGGGGGAGAGGGACCCAGTACTTC.

The V gene is TRBV10-3, the J gene TRBJ2-7; 7 nucleotides align to TRBD1. CDR3 length equals 13 residues. Germline V CDR1 and CDR2: ENHRY, SYGVKD. The DNA for the CDR3 is TGTGCACTTGGGACAGCGAGCTCCTACGAGCAGTACTTC. It yields the protein CALGTASSYEQYF.

There are many counts of this clonotype. The chain has TRBV2 and TRBJ2-1, with 14 nucleotides matching TRBD2. From germline, CDR1 is SNHLY and CDR2 FYNNEI. This CDR3 has 17 amino acids. Losses at the gene ends were 4 bases for V and 5 bases for J; bases not matched to a gene: 7. The CDR3 region is CASSGVQGLAGDNEQFF. DNA of the CDR3: TGTGCCAGCAGTGGGGTTCAGGGACTAGCGGGAGACAATGAGCAGTTCTTC.

There are many counts of this clonotype. The V gene is TRBV9, the J gene TRBJ1-2, with 11 bases fitting TRBD1. The CDR3 contains 14 residues. Per the germline V gene, CDR1 is SGDLS and CDR2 is YYNGEE. After removal of 0 bases from V and 6 bases from J, the junction contained 1 base not matched to a gene. The CDR3 bases are TGTGCCAGCAGCGTAGGGACAGGGGGCGATGGCTACACCTTC. Translating it yields CASSVGTGGDGYTF.

This clonotype came up many times. The gene calls are TRBV10-3 and TRBJ1-5; possibly TRBD1 for D (5 bases). V shed 2 bases and J shed 5 bases, with 13 bases lying between them. Germline V CDR1 and CDR2: ENHRY, SYGVKD. This CDR3 has 15 amino acids. CDR3 residues: CAISEPGPGDQPQHF. Written as DNA, the CDR3 is TGTGCCATCAGTGAGCCGGGGCCGGGGGATCAGCCCCAGCATTTT.

The CDR3 reads CSAIAGGRGNQPQHF. For the CDR3, the DNA is TGCAGTGCTATAGCGGGAGGGCGGGGCAATCAGCCCCAGCATTTT. This chain links TRBV20-1 with TRBJ1-5; no reliable D call. Per germline, CDR1 DFQATT and CDR2 SNEGSKA (reference sequence). The CDR3 has 15 residues. Trimming stripped 4 bases from V and 2 bases from J, with 15 bases between.

Remarks on this clonotype: A much larger clone lies one base from this, so it may be a read error. The V and J genes are TRBV7-2 and TRBJ2-5; TRBD2 might be the D (5 bases). Germline loops: CDR1 SGHTA, CDR2 FQGNSA. The CDR3 is 15 amino acids. The CDR3, as DNA: TGTGCCAGCAGCTCCCAATCCCACCCCGGGGAGACCCAGCACTTC. Protein product: CASSSQSHPGETQHF. Supplemented by reference TRBV7-2 and TRBJ2-5, the full variable domain reads GAGVSQSPSNKVTEKGKDVELRCDPISGHTALYWYRQSLGQGLEFLIYFQGNSAPDKSGLPSDRFSAERTGGSVSTLTIQRTQQEDSAVYLCASSSQSHPGETQHFGPGTRLLVL.

With respect to this clonotype: One end of the junction is discordant with germline, which a read error may explain. The chain carries TRBV5-1 and TRBJ2-3; the D gene could be TRBD1 or TRBD2 (5 bases each). The CDR3 runs 15 residues. The V gene's germline CDR1 is SGHRS and CDR2 YFSETQ. The CDR3 region has the DNA TGCGCCAGCAACTTGGTAGAGGGGAGCACAGATACGCAGTATTTT. It encodes CASNLVEGSTDTQYF.

This clonotype showed up many times. V is TRBV27 and J is TRBJ2-7; D gene uncertain. V was clipped by 5 bases and J by 6 bases, with 17 bases between them. The V gene's germline CDR1 is MNHEY and CDR2 SMNVEV (reference sequence). The CDR3 consists of 14 residues. This chain's CDR3 is CASSPLGPESEQYF. The CDR3 nucleotides read TGTGCCAGCAGTCCCCTAGGGCCAGAATCCGAGCAGTACTTC.

This clonotype was counted ten times or more. This chain uses TRBV5-1 with TRBJ1-5, with D maybe TRBD1 (6 bases). The germline V gene has CDR1 SGHRS and CDR2 YFSETQ. CDR3 length equals 14 residues. V gave up 2 bases and J gave up 4 bases, with 10 bases separating them. The DNA for the CDR3 is TGCGCCAGCAGCTTAACAGGGACTAATCAGCCCCAGCATTTT. It codes for CASSLTGTNQPQHF.

This clonotype was recorded many times. The chain uses TRBV12-3 or TRBV12-4 and TRBJ2-2; D call uncertain. The CDR3 is 12 residues long. Trimming took off 7 bases at V and 5 bases at J, with 8 bases between the two ends. CDR3 sequence (DNA): TGTGCCAGCACCCTAGAAACCGGGGAGCTGTTTTTT. It yields the protein CASTLETGELFF.

At least ten counts were recorded for this clonotype. This chain uses TRBV6-1 with TRBJ1-6, with D tentatively TRBD1 (6 bases). Germline-derived CDR1 and CDR2 are MNHNS and SASEGT. The CDR3 contains 15 residues. V was pared by 4 bases and J by 6 bases, with 13 bases between. The CDR3 loop reads CASSGMEGGNSPLHF. CDR3 coding DNA: TGTGCCAGCAGTGGAATGGAGGGGGGTAATTCACCCCTCCACTTT.

This clonotype was detected many times. J is TRBJ2-7 and V is TRBV27, with 8 nucleotides matching TRBD1. The V and J ends lost 6 bases and 3 bases, in that order; junction bases with no gene match: 7. CDR1 is MNHEY, CDR2 SMNVEV, per germline (reference sequence). The CDR3 covers 14 residues. CDR3 DNA: TGTGCCAGCAGCCAGGACAGGGTAAACTACGAGCAGTACTTC. Translated: CASSQDRVNYEQYF.

This clonotype was found many times. The chain has TRBV13 and TRBJ2-7; a weak D match, TRBD2 (7 bases). Trimming removed 0 bases at V and 1 base at J, with 16 bases between. The germline CDR1 and CDR2 sequences are PRHDT and FYEKMQ (reference sequence). CDR3 length: 17 amino acids. CDR3 sequence (DNA): TGTGCCAGCAGCTTAGGTGCAAGGGGGGGGGTATCCTACGAGCAGTACTTC. Encoded protein: CASSLGARGGVSYEQYF.

The chain carries TRBV6-5 and TRBJ1-6; D possibly corresponds to TRBD1 (5 bases). Germline CDR1 is MNHEY and CDR2 is SVGAGI. V was clipped by 8 bases and J by 10 bases, with 15 bases between them. The CDR3 sequence is 13 residues long. The CDR3 bases are TGTGCCAGCGGGGGGGGAAGTGGCTCACCCCTCCACTTT. It encodes CASGGGSGSPLHF.

This clonotype was seen many times. The V call is TRBV20-1, the J call TRBJ2-3, with D possibly matching TRBD1 (5 bases). The CDR3 covers 14 residues. Germline-derived CDR1 and CDR2 are DFQATT and SNEGSKA (reference sequence). Trimming removed 3 bases from V and 2 bases from J, with 12 bases in between. CDR3 residues: CSARDTDYTDTQYF. For the CDR3, the DNA is TGCAGTGCTAGGGACACGGATTACACAGATACGCAGTATTTT.

Only a few counts were recorded for this clonotype. The DNA for the CDR3 is TGTGCCAGCAGCTTGGTGCGGGGGGAGAGTAATGAGCAGTTCTTC. This gives the protein CASSLVRGESNEQFF. The J gene is TRBJ2-1, the V gene TRBV5-4, with 8 bases that match TRBD2. J gave up 7 bases and V 0 bases, and 6 bases lay outside the gene matches. The CDR3 has 15 residues. Per germline, CDR1 SGHNT and CDR2 YYREEE (reference sequence).

This clonotype showed up many times. The junction shows a germline mismatch at one end, possibly a read error. This sequence joins TRBV7-8 and TRBJ2-5, with D perhaps matching TRBD2 (6 bases). CDR3 length equals 16 residues. Germline V gives CDR1 SGHVS, CDR2 FQNEAQ. The chain's CDR3 is CASSPRVGGLQGTQYF. The CDR3 nucleotides are TGTGCCAGCAGCCCACGGGTCGGGGGTCTACAAGGGACCCAGTACTTC.

For this clonotype: A much larger clone sits a single nucleotide away, making a read error possible. V gene TRBV11-2 combines with J gene TRBJ2-1, with 8 bases identical to TRBD1. Germline V gene data show CDR1 as SGHAT and CDR2 as FQNNGV. Unmatched junction bases numbered 12, after V lost 4 bases and J lost 7 bases. This CDR3 is 16 amino acids long. In DNA, the CDR3 is TGTGCCAGCAGCTACGGACAGGGCGGCCTCAATAATGAGCAGTTCTTC. Translating gives CASSYGQGGLNNEQFF.

The CDR3 DNA follows: TGTGCCACCAGCAGTTTTGGACTAGCGGGAGCGGAGGTGGAGCTGTTTTTT. Protein product: CATSSFGLAGAEVELFF. J is TRBJ2-2 and V is TRBV15, with TRBD2 matching over 13 bases. V shed 3 bases and J 10 bases; nucleotides not matched to a gene: 11. Germline V gene lookup returns CDR1 LNHNV and CDR2 YYDKDF (reference sequence). The CDR3 is 17 residues long.